One sample yielded the 12 T cell receptor beta chains listed below, sequenced in a study of early T cells in non-severe SARS-CoV-2 infection. TCRdb itself ran the 5' RACE reads through MiXCR, one entry per CDR3 protein. The sample contains 20,000 to 30,000 distinct CDR3 sequences, roughly 4.2% of which appear only once. The sample consisted of whole blood. The receptor set was obtained from an adult who was a healthcare worker with PCR-confirmed SARS-CoV-2 infection or an uninfected control (not recorded which).

This clonotype was seen many times. This rearrangement joins TRBV7-3 to TRBJ2-5, with D possibly being TRBD1 (7 bases). CDR3 length: 15 amino acids. Trimming shortened V by 5 bases and J by 4 bases, and 17 bases separated the two germline ends. The germline CDR1 and CDR2 sequences are SGHTA and FQGTGA. The CDR3 DNA reads TGTGCCAGCAGCGCCCAGGGGGGCCCCCGAGAGACCCAGTACTTC. It specifies CASSAQGGPRETQYF.

This clonotype was recorded at least ten times. This sequence joins TRBV11-2 and TRBJ2-1; D gene unclear. The CDR3 covers 13 residues. Germline V gene sequence: CDR1 SGHAT, CDR2 FQNNGV. V was shortened by 3 bases and J by 10 bases, with 13 bases between the two germline ends. The CDR3 sequence is CASSFARGTEQFF. CDR3 bases: TGTGCCAGCAGCTTCGCCCGAGGCACCGAGCAGTTCTTC.

This clonotype was counted at least ten times. This chain links TRBV12-2 with TRBJ2-7; the listed D gene, TRBD2, was not tested against the DNA. TRBV12-2 is a pseudogene locus. The CDR3 length is 18 residues. The CDR3 is CASRSRTSGSFKHSEQYF. The CDR3 DNA is TGTGCAAGTCGCTCCAGGACTAGCGGGAGTTTCAAACACTCCGAGCAGTACTTC.

By sample fraction, this clonotype is medium-sized. The chain joins TRBV5-6 to TRBJ2-7; the D is unclear. Trimming removed 4 bases at V and 5 bases at J, with 7 bases between. The CDR3 is made up of 11 amino acids. Germline CDR1 and CDR2: SGHDT and YYEEEE. This CDR3 reads CASSLEDEQYF. The CDR3 DNA reads as TGTGCCAGCAGCCTGGAAGACGAGCAGTACTTC.

This clonotype occurred a few times. V usage is TRBV18 and J usage is TRBJ2-3; no clear D gene. The V gene's germline CDR1 is KGHSH and CDR2 LQKENI. The length of the CDR3 is 11 residues. V lost 5 bases to trimming and J lost 5 bases, with 5 bases between them. The CDR3 region is CASSAQDTQYF. CDR3 DNA: TGTGCCAGCTCAGCACAAGATACGCAGTATTTT. Full variable domain (outside the CDR3, taken from reference TRBV18 and TRBJ2-3): NAGVMQNPRHLVRRRGQEARLRCSPMKGHSHVYWYRQLPEEGLKFMVYLQKENIIDESGMPKERFSAEFPKEGPSILRIQQVVRGDSAAYFCASSAQDTQYFGPGTRLTVL.

This clonotype was observed at least ten times. The chain is built from TRBV5-8 and TRBJ2-3; 8 positions agree with TRBD1. CDR1 is SGHTS, CDR2 YDEGEE, per germline. The J segment lost 6 bases and the V segment lost 3 bases, leaving 3 bases of the junction unmatched. The CDR3 sequence is 13 residues long. CDR3 nucleotides: TGTGCCAGCAGCTCGGACAGGGTGGATACGCAGTATTTT. As protein: CASSSDRVDTQYF. The whole variable domain, filled in from reference TRBV5-8 and TRBJ2-3, reads EAGVTQSPTHLIKTRGQQATLRCSPISGHTSVYWYQQALGLGLQFLLWYDEGEERNRGNFPPRFSGRQFPNYSSELNVNALELEDSALYLCASSSDRVDTQYFGPGTRLTVL.

Many counts were recorded for this clonotype. The rearrangement links TRBV4-1 to TRBJ2-7; D ambiguous. Per germline, CDR1 MGHRA and CDR2 YSYEKL. This CDR3 contains 16 residues. Trimming pared 3 bases from V and 0 bases from J, leaving 15 bases between. The DNA for the CDR3 is TGCGCCAGCAGCCAGGGGAAGTCTCGGACCTCCTACGAGCAGTACTTC. Protein product: CASSQGKSRTSYEQYF.

This clonotype has ten or more counts. The chain combines TRBV6-5 with TRBJ1-3; 9 nucleotides match TRBD1. J gave up 4 bases and V 6 bases, and 7 bases lay outside the gene matches. Germline V lookup: CDR1 MNHEY, CDR2 SVGAGI. CDR3 length: 15 amino acids. CDR3 in DNA: TGTGCCAGCAGCCAAACAGGGGGCAACGGAAACACCATATATTTT. Protein sequence: CASSQTGGNGNTIYF.

In this sample, this clonotype turned up a few times. This chain uses TRBV6-2 or TRBV6-3 with TRBJ2-7, with D perhaps matching TRBD1 or TRBD2 (5 bases each). CDR3 size: 13 residues. CDR1 MNHEY and CDR2 SVGEGT come from the germline V gene. V dropped 8 bases and J dropped 3 bases, with 14 bases sitting between them. The CDR3 DNA is TGTGCCAGCTCGAGGGGTAGTATCTACGAGCAGTACTTC. Translated, it gives CASSRGSIYEQYF.

This clonotype was seen ten or more times. The genes are TRBV9 and TRBJ2-2; D may be TRBD1 (6 bases). V was cut by 4 bases and J by 4 bases, with 14 bases left in between. Germline CDR1 is SGDLS and CDR2 is YYNGEE. This CDR3 contains 15 residues. In nucleotides, the CDR3 is TGTGCCAGCAGCCCCGGACCCAGGGGCACCGGGGAGCTGTTTTTT. It encodes CASSPGPRGTGELFF.

This clonotype is categorized as medium-sized (0.01 to 0.1%). This chain links TRBV29-1 with TRBJ2-5; 9 bases line up with TRBD1. J was trimmed by 6 bases and V by 6 bases; bases with no gene match: 8. This CDR3 comprises 13 residues. CDR1 and CDR2 (germline): SQVTM, ANQGSEA. CDR3 coding DNA: TGCAGCGTGGTGGACAGGGGAGGAAAGACCCAGTACTTC. Protein sequence: CSVVDRGGKTQYF. Looking up the rest from reference TRBV29-1 and TRBJ2-5 gives the full variable domain: SAVISQKPSRDICQRGTSLTIQCQVDSQVTMMFWYRQQPGQSLTLIATANQGSEATYESGFVIDKFPISRPNLTFSTLTVSNMSPEDSSIYLCSVVDRGGKTQYFGPGTRLLVL.

The sample holds many counts of this clonotype. The chain employs TRBV29-1 and TRBJ1-1; D is undetermined. Germline CDR1 is SQVTM and CDR2 is ANQGSEA. The CDR3 length is 14 residues. Trimming left V 6 bases short and J 3 bases short, with 17 bases between. CDR3 sequence: CSVDGGFFDTEAFF. Here the CDR3 DNA reads TGCAGCGTCGACGGTGGATTTTTTGACACTGAAGCTTTCTTT.